This paragraph covers one TCR beta chain sequence. Its antigen is unidentified. The junction departs from the called germline gene at one end, perhaps through a read error. Germline assignment: CDR1 SSHAT and CDR2 FNYEAQ (reference sequence). The CDR3 sequence is 16 residues long. The sample belongs to a study of cytomegalovirus exposure and HLA in healthy donors. Overall study findings and caveats: Reports credit the classifier with highly specific, highly sensitive diagnosis of cytomegalovirus status. Rarity held for most TCR sequences, but there were some public TCRs that occurred in many donors. Three CMV-associated chains were confirmed in vitro to be specific for CMV antigens.

Sequencing used immunoSEQ multiplex PCR; TCRdb keeps in-frame clones, though not all of them. The sample includes some 140,000 clones, around four fifths seen only once; the top ten take 1.4%. The sequenced sample consisted of PBMCs. This clonotype was sampled from a woman aged 25 to 39 in good health and CMV-seronegative. V gene TRBV7-7 combines with J gene TRBJ2-1, with 12 bases matching TRBD1. CDR3 protein: CASSLGQGAPYNEQFF. The DNA of the CDR3 is TGTGCTAGCAGCTTGGGACAGGGGGCACCTTACAATGAGCAGTTCTTC. The entire variable domain, with the rest obtained from reference TRBV7-7 and TRBJ2-1, is as follows: GAGVSQSPRYKVTKRGQDVTLRCDPISSHATLYWYQQALGQGPEFLTYFNYEAQPDKSGLPSDRFSAERPEGSISTLTIQRTEQRDSAMYRCASSLGQGAPYNEQFFGPGTRLTVL.